This entry features one TCR beta chain sequence. This CDR3 has 15 residues. V lost 4 bases and J lost 3; bases outside the gene matches: 3. Germline-derived CDR1 and CDR2 are MGHRA and YSYEKL. The sample belongs to a study of blood T cell repertoires in COVID-19. About the research overall: Sources were T cells, B-cell-depleted T cells, or PBMCs; the material itself was cDNA or gDNA.

Original methodology: From reference gene primer amplification, estimates of nucleated cell counts were derived. Repertoires were generated with immunoSEQ multiplex PCR, while TCRdb's copy carries only in-frame clones and drops some. The DNA gave D and trimming, while V, J and clone size come from that table. The repertoire includes 150,000 to 200,000 clones, around 90% of them detected once, and about a fifth sits in the top ten. The chain has TRBV4-1 and TRBJ2-7; 13 bases align to TRBD2. Sequenced: peripheral blood. The TCR comes from a man aged 55-75 years with active or convalescent COVID-19. CDR3 bases: TGCGCCAGCAGCCCCAGACTAGCGGGGGGCTACGAGCAGTACTTC. This encodes CASSPRLAGGYEQYF.